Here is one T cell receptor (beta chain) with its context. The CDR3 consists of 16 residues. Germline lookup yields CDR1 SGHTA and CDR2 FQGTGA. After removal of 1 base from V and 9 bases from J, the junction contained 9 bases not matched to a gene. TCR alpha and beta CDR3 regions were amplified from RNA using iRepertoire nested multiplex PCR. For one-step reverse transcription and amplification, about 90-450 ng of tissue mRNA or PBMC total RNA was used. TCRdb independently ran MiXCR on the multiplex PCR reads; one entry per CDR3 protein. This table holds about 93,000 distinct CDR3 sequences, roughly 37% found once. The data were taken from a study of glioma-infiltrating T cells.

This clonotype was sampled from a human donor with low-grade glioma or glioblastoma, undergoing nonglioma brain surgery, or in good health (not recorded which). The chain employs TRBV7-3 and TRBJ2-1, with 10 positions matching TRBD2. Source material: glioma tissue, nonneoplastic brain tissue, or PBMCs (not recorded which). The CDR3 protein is CASSLIPSGRKSEQFF. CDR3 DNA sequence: TGTGCCAGCAGCTTAATCCCTAGCGGGAGAAAAAGTGAGCAGTTCTTC.